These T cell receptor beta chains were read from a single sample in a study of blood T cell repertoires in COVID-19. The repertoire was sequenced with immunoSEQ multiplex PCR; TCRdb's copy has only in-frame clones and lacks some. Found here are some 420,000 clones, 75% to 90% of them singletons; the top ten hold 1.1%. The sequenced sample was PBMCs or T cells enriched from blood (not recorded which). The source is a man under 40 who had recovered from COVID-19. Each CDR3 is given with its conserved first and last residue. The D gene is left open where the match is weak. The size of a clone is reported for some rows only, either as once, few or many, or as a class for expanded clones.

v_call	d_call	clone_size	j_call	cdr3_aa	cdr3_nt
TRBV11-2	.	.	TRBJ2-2	CASSAWTANTGELFF	TGTGCCAGCAGTGCTTGGACAGCGAACACCGGGGAGCTGTTTTTT
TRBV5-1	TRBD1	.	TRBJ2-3	CASSLRQGAADTQYF	TGCGCCAGCAGCTTACGACAGGGGGCGGCAGATACGCAGTATTTT
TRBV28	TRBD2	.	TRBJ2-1	CASSPIAGGSYNEQFF	TGTGCCAGCAGTCCGATAGCGGGAGGGTCCTACAATGAGCAGTTCTTC
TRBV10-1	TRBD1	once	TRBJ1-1	CASKRGQNTEAFF	TGCGCCAGCAAGAGGGGGCAGAACACTGAAGCTTTCTTT
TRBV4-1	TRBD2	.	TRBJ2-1	CASSQDLGTSTYSEQFF	TGCGCCAGCAGCCAAGATCTTGGGACTAGCACCTACAGTGAGCAGTTCTTC
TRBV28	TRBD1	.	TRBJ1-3	CASSLNRGPGNTIYF	TGTGCCAGCAGTTTAAACAGGGGGCCTGGAAACACCATATATTTT
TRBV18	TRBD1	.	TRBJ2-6	CASSPGTGKGSGANVLTF	TGTGCCAGCTCACCCGGGACAGGGAAGGGTTCTGGGGCCAACGTCCTGACTTTC
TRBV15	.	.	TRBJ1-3	CATRYQGNSGNTIYF	TGTGCCACCAGGTATCAGGGAAACTCTGGAAACACCATATATTTT
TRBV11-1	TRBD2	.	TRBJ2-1	CASSGERGGWNEQFF	TGTGCCAGCAGCGGGGAGCGGGGTGGATGGAATGAGCAGTTCTTC
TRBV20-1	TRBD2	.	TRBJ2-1	CSASPAAGGPRDEQFF	TGCAGTGCTAGTCCCGCAGCGGGAGGGCCTCGGGATGAGCAGTTCTTC
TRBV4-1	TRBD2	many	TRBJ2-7	CASSQGSGRLGFYEQYF	TGCGCCAGCAGCCAAGGAAGCGGGAGGCTCGGGTTCTACGAGCAGTACTTC
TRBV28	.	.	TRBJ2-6	CASRSSGSGANVLTF	TGTGCCAGCAGGTCTAGTGGAAGTGGGGCCAACGTCCTGACTTTC
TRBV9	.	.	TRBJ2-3	CASSVVTGTDTQYF	TGTGCCAGCAGCGTGGTTACAGGGACAGATACGCAGTATTTT
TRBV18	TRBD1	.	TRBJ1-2	CASSQTGQGSGYTF	TGTGCCAGCTCCCAAACCGGACAGGGCTCTGGCTACACCTTC
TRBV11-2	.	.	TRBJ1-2	CASSLDGPRGYGYTF	TGTGCCAGCAGCTTAGATGGGCCACGGGGCTATGGCTACACCTTC
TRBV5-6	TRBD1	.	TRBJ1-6	CASSFTGTVNSPLHF	TGTGCCAGCAGTTTCACCGGGACAGTTAATTCACCCCTCCACTTT
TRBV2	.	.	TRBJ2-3	CASIRQGLDTQYF	TGTGCCAGCATACGACAGGGACTAGATACGCAGTATTTT
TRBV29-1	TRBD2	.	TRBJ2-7	CSAAKLAGDYEQYF	TGCAGCGCTGCGAAACTAGCGGGAGACTACGAGCAGTACTTC
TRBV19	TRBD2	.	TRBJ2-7	CASSYRAGGSLIYEQYF	TGTGCCAGTAGTTATCGAGCGGGAGGGTCCCTGATTTACGAGCAGTACTTC
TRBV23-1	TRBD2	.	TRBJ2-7	CASSLPAGTTNYEQYF	TGCGCCAGCAGCCTCCCGGCCGGGACTACAAACTACGAGCAGTACTTC
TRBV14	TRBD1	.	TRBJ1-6	CASSQGPGGPLHF	TGTGCCAGCAGCCAAGGCCCAGGGGGACCCCTCCACTTT
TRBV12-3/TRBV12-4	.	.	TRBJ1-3	CASSPGNTIYF	TGTGCCAGCAGCCCAGGAAACACCATATATTTT
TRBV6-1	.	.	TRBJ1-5	CASSEQGLQPQHF	TGTGCCAGCAGTGAGCAGGGTTTACAGCCCCAGCATTTT
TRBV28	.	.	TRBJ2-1	CASSLGVATYNEQFF	TGTGCCAGCAGTTTAGGGGTAGCGACCTACAATGAGCAGTTCTTC
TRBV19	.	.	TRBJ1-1	CASSTFPLTGGNTEAFF	TGTGCCAGTAGTACATTCCCCCTAACGGGGGGGAACACTGAAGCTTTCTTT
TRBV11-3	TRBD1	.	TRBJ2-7	CASSPRDRVSFYEQYF	TGTGCCAGCAGCCCTCGGGACAGGGTAAGTTTCTACGAGCAGTACTTC
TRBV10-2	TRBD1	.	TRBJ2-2	CASSEWTGTGELFF	TGCGCCAGCAGTGAATGGACAGGGACCGGGGAGCTGTTTTTT
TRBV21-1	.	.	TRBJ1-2	CASSKAANYGYTF	TGTGCCAGCAGCAAGGCAGCGAACTATGGCTACACCTTC
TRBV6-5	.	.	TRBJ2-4	CASNRESVAKNIQYF	TGTGCCAGCAACAGAGAGTCGGTCGCCAAAAACATTCAGTACTTC
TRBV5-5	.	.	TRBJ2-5	CASSFVAGETQYF	TGTGCCAGCAGCTTCGTTGCAGGGGAGACCCAGTACTTC
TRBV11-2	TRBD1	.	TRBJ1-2	CASSFRGQGYGYTF	TGTGCCAGCAGCTTCAGGGGACAGGGCTATGGCTACACCTTC
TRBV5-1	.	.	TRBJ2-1	CASSLAEAYEQFF	TGCGCCAGCAGCTTGGCCGAGGCTTATGAGCAGTTCTTC